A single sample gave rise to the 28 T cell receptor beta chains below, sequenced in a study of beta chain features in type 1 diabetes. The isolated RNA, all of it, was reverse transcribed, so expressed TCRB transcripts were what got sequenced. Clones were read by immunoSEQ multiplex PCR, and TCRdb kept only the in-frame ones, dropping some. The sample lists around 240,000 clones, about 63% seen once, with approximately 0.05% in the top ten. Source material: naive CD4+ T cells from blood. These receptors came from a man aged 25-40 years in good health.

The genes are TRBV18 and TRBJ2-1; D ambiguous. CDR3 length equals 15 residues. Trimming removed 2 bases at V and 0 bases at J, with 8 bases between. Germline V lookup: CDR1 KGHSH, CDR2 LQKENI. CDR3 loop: CASSPWQSSYNEQFF. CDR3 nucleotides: TGTGCCAGCTCACCATGGCAAAGCTCCTACAATGAGCAGTTCTTC.

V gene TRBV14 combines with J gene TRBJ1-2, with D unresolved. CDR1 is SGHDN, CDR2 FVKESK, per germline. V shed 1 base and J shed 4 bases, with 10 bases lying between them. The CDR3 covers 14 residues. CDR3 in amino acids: CASSQGLRLYGYTF. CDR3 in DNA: TGTGCCAGCAGCCAAGGTCTACGACTCTATGGCTACACCTTC.

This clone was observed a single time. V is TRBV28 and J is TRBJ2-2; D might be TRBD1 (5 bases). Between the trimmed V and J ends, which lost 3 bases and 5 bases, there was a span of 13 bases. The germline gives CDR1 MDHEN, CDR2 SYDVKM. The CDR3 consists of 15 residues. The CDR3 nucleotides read TGTGCCAGCAGTTTCGGGTTCAGGGAAACCGGGGAGCTGTTTTTT. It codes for CASSFGFRETGELFF.

The CDR3 loop is CAWDLQASPYNEQFF. The CDR3 region has the DNA TGTGCCTGGGATCTACAGGCCTCCCCGTACAATGAGCAGTTCTTC. This chain joins TRBV30 and TRBJ2-1; a possible D gene is TRBD1 (5 bases). Germline V gene sequence: CDR1 GTSNPN, CDR2 SVGIG (reference sequence). V was pared by 5 bases and J by 4 bases, with 18 bases between. This CDR3 has 15 residues. The whole variable domain, filled in from reference TRBV30 and TRBJ2-1, reads SQTIHQWPATLVQPVGSPLSLECTVEGTSNPNLYWYRQAAGRGLQLLFYSVGIGQISSEVPQNLSASRPQDRQFILSSKKLLLSDSGFYLCAWDLQASPYNEQFFGPGTRLTVL.

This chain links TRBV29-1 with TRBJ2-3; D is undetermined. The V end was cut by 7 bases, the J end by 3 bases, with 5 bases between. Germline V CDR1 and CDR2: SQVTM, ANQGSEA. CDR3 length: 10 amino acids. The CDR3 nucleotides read TGCAGCGCCCATACAGATACGCAGTATTTT. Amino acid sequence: CSAHTDTQYF.

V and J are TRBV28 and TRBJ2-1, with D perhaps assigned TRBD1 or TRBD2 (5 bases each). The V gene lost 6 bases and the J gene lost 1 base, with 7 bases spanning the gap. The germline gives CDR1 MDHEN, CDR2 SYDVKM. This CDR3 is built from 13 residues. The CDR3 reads CASRWGSYNEQFF. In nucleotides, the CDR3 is TGTGCCAGCAGATGGGGGTCCTACAATGAGCAGTTCTTC.

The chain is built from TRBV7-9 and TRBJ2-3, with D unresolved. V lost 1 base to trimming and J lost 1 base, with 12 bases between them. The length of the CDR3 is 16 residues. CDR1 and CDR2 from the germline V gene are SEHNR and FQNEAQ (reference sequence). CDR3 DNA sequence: TGTGCCAGCAGCTTAGAGGGAAGGCATCGCACAGATACGCAGTATTTT. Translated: CASSLEGRHRTDTQYF.

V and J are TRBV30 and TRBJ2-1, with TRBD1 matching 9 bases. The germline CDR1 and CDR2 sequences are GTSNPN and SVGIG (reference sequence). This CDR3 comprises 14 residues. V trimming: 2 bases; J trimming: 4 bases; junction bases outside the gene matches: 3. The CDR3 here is CAWSRDRVYNEQFF. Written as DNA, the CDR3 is TGTGCCTGGAGTAGGGACAGGGTTTACAATGAGCAGTTCTTC.

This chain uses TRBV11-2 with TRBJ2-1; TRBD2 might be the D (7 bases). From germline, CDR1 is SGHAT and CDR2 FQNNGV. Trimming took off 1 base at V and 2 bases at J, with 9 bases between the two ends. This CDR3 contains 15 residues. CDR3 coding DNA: TGTGCCAGCAGCTTAGCGGGGGGCGCCTACAATGAGCAGTTCTTC. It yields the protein CASSLAGGAYNEQFF. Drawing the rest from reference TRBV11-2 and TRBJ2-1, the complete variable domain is EAGVAQSPRYKIIEKRQSVAFWCNPISGHATLYWYQQILGQGPKLLIQFQNNGVVDDSQLPKDRFSAERLKGVDSTLKIQPAKLEDSAVYLCASSLAGGAYNEQFFGPGTRLTVL.

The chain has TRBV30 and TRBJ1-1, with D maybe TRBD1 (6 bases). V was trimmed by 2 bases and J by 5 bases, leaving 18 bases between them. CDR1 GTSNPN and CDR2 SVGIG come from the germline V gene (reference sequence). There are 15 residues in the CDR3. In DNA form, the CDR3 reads TGTGCCTGGAGTCCGACCATGGGGGCAGGGACTGAAGCTTTCTTT. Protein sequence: CAWSPTMGAGTEAFF.

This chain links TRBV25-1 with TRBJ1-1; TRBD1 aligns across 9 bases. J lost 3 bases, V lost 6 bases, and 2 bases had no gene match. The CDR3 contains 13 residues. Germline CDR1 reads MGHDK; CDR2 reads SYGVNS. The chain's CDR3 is CASRWDRDTEAFF. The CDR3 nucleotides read TGTGCCAGCAGATGGGACAGGGACACTGAAGCTTTCTTT.

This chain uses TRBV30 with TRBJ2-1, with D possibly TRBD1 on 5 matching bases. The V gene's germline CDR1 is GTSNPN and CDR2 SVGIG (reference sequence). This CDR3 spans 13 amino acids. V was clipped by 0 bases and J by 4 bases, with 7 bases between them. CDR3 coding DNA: TGTGCCTGGAGTGTTACAGGATACAATGAGCAGTTCTTC. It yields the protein CAWSVTGYNEQFF.

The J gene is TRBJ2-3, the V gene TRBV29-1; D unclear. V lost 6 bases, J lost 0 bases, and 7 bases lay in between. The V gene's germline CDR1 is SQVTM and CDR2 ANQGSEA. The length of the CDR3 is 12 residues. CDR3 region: CSVPDSTDTQYF. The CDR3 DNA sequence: TGCAGCGTGCCCGACAGCACAGATACGCAGTATTTT.

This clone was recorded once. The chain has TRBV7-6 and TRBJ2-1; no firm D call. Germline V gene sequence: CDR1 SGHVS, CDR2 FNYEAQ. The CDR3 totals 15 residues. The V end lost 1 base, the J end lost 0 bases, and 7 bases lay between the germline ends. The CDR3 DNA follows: TGTGCCAGCAGCTTAGAATCTAGCTCCTACAATGAGCAGTTCTTC. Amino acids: CASSLESSSYNEQFF.

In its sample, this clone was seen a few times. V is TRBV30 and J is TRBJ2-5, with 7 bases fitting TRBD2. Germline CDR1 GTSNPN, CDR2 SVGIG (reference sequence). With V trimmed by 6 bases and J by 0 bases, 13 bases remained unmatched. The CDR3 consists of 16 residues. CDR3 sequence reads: CACIRERDWYQETQYF. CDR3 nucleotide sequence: TGTGCCTGCATTAGGGAGCGGGATTGGTACCAAGAGACCCAGTACTTC.

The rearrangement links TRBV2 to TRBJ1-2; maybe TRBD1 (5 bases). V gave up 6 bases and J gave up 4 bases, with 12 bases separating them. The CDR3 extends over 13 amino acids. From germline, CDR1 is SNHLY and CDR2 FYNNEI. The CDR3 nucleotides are TGTGCCAGCAGCGAACGAGGGGTCTATGGCTACACCTTC. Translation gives CASSERGVYGYTF.

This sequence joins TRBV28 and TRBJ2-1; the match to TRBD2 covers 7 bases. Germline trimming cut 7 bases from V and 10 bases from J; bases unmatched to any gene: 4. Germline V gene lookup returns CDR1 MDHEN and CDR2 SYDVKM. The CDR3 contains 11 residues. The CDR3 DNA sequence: TGTGCCAGCACCGCACTAGCGGAGCAGTTCTTC. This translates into CASTALAEQFF.

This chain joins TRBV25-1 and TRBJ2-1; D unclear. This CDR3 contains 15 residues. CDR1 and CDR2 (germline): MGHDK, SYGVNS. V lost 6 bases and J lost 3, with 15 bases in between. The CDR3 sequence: CASSNLAFHYNEQFF. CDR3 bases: TGTGCCAGCAGCAACCTCGCGTTCCACTACAATGAGCAGTTCTTC.

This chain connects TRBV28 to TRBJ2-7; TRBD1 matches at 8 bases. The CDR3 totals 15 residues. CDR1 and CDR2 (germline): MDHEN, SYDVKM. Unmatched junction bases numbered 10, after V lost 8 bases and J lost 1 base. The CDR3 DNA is TGTGCCAGCTCCATCCCGGGACAGGCTTCCTACGAGCAGTACTTC. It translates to CASSIPGQASYEQYF.

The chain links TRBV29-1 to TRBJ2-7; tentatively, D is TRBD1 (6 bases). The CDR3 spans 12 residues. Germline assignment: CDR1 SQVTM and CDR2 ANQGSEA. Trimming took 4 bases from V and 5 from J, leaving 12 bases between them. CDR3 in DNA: TGCAGCGTTGGAGAGTACAGGGACGAGCAGTACTTC. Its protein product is CSVGEYRDEQYF.

The CDR3 DNA sequence: TGTGCCAGCAGCGTAGCGGGGGAGTACAATGAGCAGTTCTTC. This codes for CASSVAGEYNEQFF. V gene TRBV9 combines with J gene TRBJ2-1, with D perhaps matching TRBD2 (6 bases). The CDR3 length is 14 residues. Trimming removed 0 bases at V and 4 bases at J, with 8 bases between. Germline V CDR1 and CDR2: SGDLS, YYNGEE.

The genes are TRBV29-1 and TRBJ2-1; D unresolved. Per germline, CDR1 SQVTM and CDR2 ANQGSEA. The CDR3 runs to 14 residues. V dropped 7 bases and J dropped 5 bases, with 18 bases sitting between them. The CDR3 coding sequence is TGCAGCGGGGCCAGGAGACTTTCAAACAATGAGCAGTTCTTC. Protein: CSGARRLSNNEQFF.

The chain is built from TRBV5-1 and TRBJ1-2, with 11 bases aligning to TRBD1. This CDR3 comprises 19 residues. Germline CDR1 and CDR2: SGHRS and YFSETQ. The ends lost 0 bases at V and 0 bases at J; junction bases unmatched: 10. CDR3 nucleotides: TGCGCCAGCAGCTTGGAAAAAGGACAGGGGGCCTCAGCTAACTATGGCTACACCTTC. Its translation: CASSLEKGQGASANYGYTF.

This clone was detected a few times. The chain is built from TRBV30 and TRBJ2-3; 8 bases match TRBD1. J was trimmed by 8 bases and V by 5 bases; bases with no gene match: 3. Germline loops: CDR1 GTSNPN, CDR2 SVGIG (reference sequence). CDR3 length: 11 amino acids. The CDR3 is CAWSDRATQYF. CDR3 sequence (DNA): TGTGCCTGGTCGGACAGGGCTACGCAGTATTTT.

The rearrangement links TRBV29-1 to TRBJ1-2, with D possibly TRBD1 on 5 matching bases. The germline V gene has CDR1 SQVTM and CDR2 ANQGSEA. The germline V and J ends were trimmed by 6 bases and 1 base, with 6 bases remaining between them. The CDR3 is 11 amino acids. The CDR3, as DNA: TGCAGCGTAAGGGGTAACTATGGCTACACCTTC. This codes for CSVRGNYGYTF. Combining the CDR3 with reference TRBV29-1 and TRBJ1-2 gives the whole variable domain SAVISQKPSRDICQRGTSLTIQCQVDSQVTMMFWYRQQPGQSLTLIATANQGSEATYESGFVIDKFPISRPNLTFSTLTVSNMSPEDSSIYLCSVRGNYGYTFGSGTRLTVV.

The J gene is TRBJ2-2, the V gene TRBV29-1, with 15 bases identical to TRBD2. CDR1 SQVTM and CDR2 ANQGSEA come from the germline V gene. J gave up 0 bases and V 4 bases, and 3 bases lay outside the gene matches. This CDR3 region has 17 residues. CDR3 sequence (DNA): TGCAGCGTTGCGGGACTAGCGGGAGGTTCGAACACCGGGGAGCTGTTTTTT. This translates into CSVAGLAGGSNTGELFF.

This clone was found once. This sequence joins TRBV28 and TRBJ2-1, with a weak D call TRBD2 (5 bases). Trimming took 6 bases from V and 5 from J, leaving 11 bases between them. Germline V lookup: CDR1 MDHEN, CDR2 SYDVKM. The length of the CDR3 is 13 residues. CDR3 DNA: TGTGCCAGCAGGTTAGCGAATAACAATGAGCAGTTCTTC. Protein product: CASRLANNNEQFF.

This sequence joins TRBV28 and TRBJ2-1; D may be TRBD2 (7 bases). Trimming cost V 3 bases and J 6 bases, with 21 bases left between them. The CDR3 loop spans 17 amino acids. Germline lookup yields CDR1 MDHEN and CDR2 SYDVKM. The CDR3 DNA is TGTGCCAGCAGTTTCGGGGGGCTAGGACCACGTATCAATGAGCAGTTCTTC. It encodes CASSFGGLGPRINEQFF. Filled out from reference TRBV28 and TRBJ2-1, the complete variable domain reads DVKVTQSSRYLVKRTGEKVFLECVQDMDHENMFWYRQDPGLGLRLIYFSYDVKMKEKGDIPEGYSVSREKKERFSLILESASTNQTSMYLCASSFGGLGPRINEQFFGPGTRLTVL.